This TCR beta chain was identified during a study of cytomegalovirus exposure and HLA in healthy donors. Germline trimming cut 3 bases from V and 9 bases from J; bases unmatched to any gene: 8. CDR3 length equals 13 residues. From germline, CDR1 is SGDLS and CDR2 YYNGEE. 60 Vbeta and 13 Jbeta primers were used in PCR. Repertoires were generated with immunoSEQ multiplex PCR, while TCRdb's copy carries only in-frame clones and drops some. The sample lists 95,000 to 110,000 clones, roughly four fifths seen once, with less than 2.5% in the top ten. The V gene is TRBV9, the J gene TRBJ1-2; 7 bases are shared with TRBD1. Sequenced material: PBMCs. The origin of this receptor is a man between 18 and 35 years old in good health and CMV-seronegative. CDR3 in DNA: TGTGCCAGCAGCGCCCAGGGGGGTATTAGCTACACCTTC. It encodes CASSAQGGISYTF.